These T cell receptor beta chains were read from a single sample in a study of blood T cell repertoires in COVID-19. Method: immunoSEQ multiplex PCR; TCRdb's copy keeps in-frame clones and lacks some. Among 450,000 or so clones listed, roughly 89% were seen once. Specimen: peripheral blood. The receptors shown here come from a man younger than 30 with COVID-19, enrolled during active disease. Both conserved end residues are part of each CDR3. Fields, in order: D gene, J gene, V gene, CDR3 protein, CDR3 DNA. D genes are given only for firm matches.

TRBD1 TRBJ2-7 TRBV25-1 CASRRDGTDYEQYF TGTGCCAGCAGAAGAGATGGGACAGACTACGAGCAGTACTTC
- TRBJ2-3 TRBV30 CAWGGSPGLLSGF TGTGCCTGGGGCGGATCACCGGGCCTCTTATCGGGATTT
TRBD2 TRBJ2-7 TRBV10-1 CASSESLELAGVAHEQYF TGCGCCAGCAGTGAGTCCCTCGAACTAGCGGGAGTCGCCCACGAGCAGTACTTC
- TRBJ1-5 TRBV15 CATSIPGDSNQPQHF TGTGCCACCAGCATTCCAGGGGATAGCAATCAGCCCCAGCATTTT
- TRBJ1-1 TRBV7-9 CASSLVGMGGTEAFF TGTGCCAGCAGCTTGGTTGGGATGGGGGGCACTGAAGCTTTCTTT
- TRBJ1-1 TRBV29-1 CSVEARLNTEAFF TGCAGCGTTGAGGCTCGATTGAACACTGAAGCTTTCTTT
- TRBJ2-7 TRBV5-1 CASSLMADTVEQYF TGCGCCAGCAGCTTAATGGCGGACACCGTCGAGCAGTACTTC
TRBD1 TRBJ1-6 TRBV27 CASSDRGRGSPLHF TGTGCCAGCAGCGACAGGGGGCGAGGTTCACCCCTCCACTTT
- TRBJ2-7 TRBV19 CASSIVEGYEQYF TGTGCCAGTAGTATAGTCGAGGGCTACGAGCAGTACTTC
TRBD2 TRBJ2-5 TRBV30 CAWMASGETQYF TGTGCCTGGATGGCTAGCGGGGAGACCCAGTACTTC